The 14 T cell receptor beta chains below were found in one sample sequenced in a study of CD8 T cells in ankylosing spondylitis. TCRdb fed the 5' RACE reads into MiXCR, producing one record per CDR3 protein. Of about 230,000 distinct CDR3 sequences listed, approximately 7.6% are singletons. Sequencing input: blood, either unsorted or a sorted T cell fraction (not recorded which). These receptors were obtained from a female donor with ankylosing spondylitis or in good health (not recorded which).

This clonotype has at least ten counts. J is TRBJ1-1 and V is TRBV28; D gene unclear. The CDR3 loop spans 13 amino acids. The V and J ends lost 10 bases and 1 base respectively, with 13 bases between them. Germline V gene data show CDR1 as MDHEN and CDR2 as SYDVKM. The CDR3 DNA reads TGTGCCACCAACCTGGGAGGGAACACTGAAGCTTTCTTT. It specifies CATNLGGNTEAFF.

This clonotype was recorded many times. The chain combines TRBV28 with TRBJ2-1, with TRBD2 matching 7 bases. The germline CDR1 and CDR2 sequences are MDHEN and SYDVKM. The CDR3 has 17 amino acids. J lost 4 bases, V lost 4 bases, and 13 bases had no gene match. The CDR3 sequence: CASSSLRAGESYNEQFF. The CDR3 DNA reads TGTGCCAGCAGTTCCTTGCGTGCGGGAGAATCTTACAATGAGCAGTTCTTC. Full variable domain (outside the CDR3, taken from reference TRBV28 and TRBJ2-1): DVKVTQSSRYLVKRTGEKVFLECVQDMDHENMFWYRQDPGLGLRLIYFSYDVKMKEKGDIPEGYSVSREKKERFSLILESASTNQTSMYLCASSSLRAGESYNEQFFGPGTRLTVL.

This clonotype was counted at least ten times. The genes are TRBV20-1 and TRBJ2-5, with 9 positions matching TRBD2. CDR3 size: 13 residues. The trim removed 7 bases at V and 5 bases at J, leaving 8 bases unmatched. Germline CDR1 is DFQATT and CDR2 is SNEGSKA (reference sequence). CDR3 sequence: CSVPAGGQETQYF. CDR3 DNA: TGCAGTGTGCCCGCGGGAGGGCAGGAGACCCAGTACTTC.

The genes are TRBV6-1 and TRBJ2-1; 9 bases fit TRBD2. The CDR3 loop spans 14 amino acids. V dropped 7 bases and J dropped 7; count of bases not matched to a gene: 8. The germline CDR1 and CDR2 sequences are MNHNS and SASEGT. CDR3 protein: CASKPGLALNEQFF. The CDR3 DNA reads as TGTGCCAGCAAACCGGGACTAGCCCTTAATGAGCAGTTCTTC.

This clonotype was observed at least ten times. The chain employs TRBV12-3 or TRBV12-4 and TRBJ2-7, with 12 bases fitting TRBD2. V lost 7 bases to trimming and J lost 2 bases; unmatched junction nucleotides: 6. CDR3 size: 15 residues. The CDR3 DNA follows: TGTGCCAGCAACGTCGGGACTAGCGGGCCCTACGAGCAGTACTTC. This gives the protein CASNVGTSGPYEQYF.

This clonotype was seen ten or more times. The chain employs TRBV6-4 and TRBJ2-3; the D gene is possibly TRBD2 (5 bases). Germline CDR1 MRHNA, CDR2 SNTAGT. Trimming shortened V by 2 bases and J by 6 bases, and 9 bases separated the two germline ends. This CDR3 spans 13 amino acids. The CDR3 region is CASSDGSLDTQYF. CDR3 nucleotides: TGTGCCAGCAGTGACGGGAGCCTGGATACGCAGTATTTT.

This clonotype has a count of ten or more. This chain links TRBV20-1 with TRBJ2-3; D unresolved. Deletions cut 2 bases from V and 0 bases from J, with 6 bases between. There are 13 residues in the CDR3. In germline, CDR1 is DFQATT, CDR2 SNEGSKA (reference sequence). CDR3 amino acids: CSARMGSTDTQYF. DNA of the CDR3: TGCAGTGCTAGAATGGGAAGCACAGATACGCAGTATTTT.

The table lists this clonotype with many counts. The genes are TRBV28 and TRBJ2-7; maybe TRBD2 (6 bases). This CDR3 is 15 amino acids long. CDR1 is MDHEN, CDR2 SYDVKM, per germline. V gave up 6 bases and J gave up 2 bases, with 17 bases separating them. This CDR3 reads CASSPRRERTYEQYF. The CDR3 DNA reads TGTGCCAGCAGCCCTAGGAGGGAGAGGACCTACGAGCAGTACTTC.

This clonotype was found many times. The chain couples TRBV3-1 to TRBJ2-2; D uncertain. From germline, CDR1 is LGHDT and CDR2 YNNKEL (reference sequence). The CDR3 runs 13 residues. Trimming stripped 5 bases from V and 5 bases from J, with 9 bases between. The CDR3: CASSYGSTGELFF. Here the CDR3 DNA reads TGTGCCAGCAGCTATGGGTCGACCGGGGAGCTGTTTTTT.

This clonotype was observed at least ten times. V is TRBV2 and J is TRBJ2-3; D call uncertain. The CDR3 is made up of 14 amino acids. Between the trimmed V and J ends, which lost 1 base and 2 bases, there was a span of 7 bases. Per germline, CDR1 SNHLY and CDR2 FYNNEI. The CDR3 DNA reads TGTGCCAGCAGTGAAGACGGAATCACAGATACGCAGTATTTT. Translating gives CASSEDGITDTQYF.

This clonotype has at least ten counts. The chain is built from TRBV7-8 and TRBJ1-2, with D perhaps matching TRBD1 (5 bases). The V and J ends lost 6 bases and 6 bases respectively, with 14 bases between them. The germline CDR1 and CDR2 sequences are SGHVS and FQNEAQ. CDR3 size: 13 residues. In nucleotides, the CDR3 is TGTGCCAGCAGGCCCCCGGGGGATGATGGCTACACCTTC. This translates into CASRPPGDDGYTF.

This clonotype was seen at least ten times. This chain joins TRBV29-1 and TRBJ1-5, with D unclear. V was pared by 4 bases and J by 9 bases, with 16 bases between. This CDR3 comprises 13 residues. Per the germline V gene, CDR1 is SQVTM and CDR2 is ANQGSEA. The CDR3 DNA is TGCAGCGTTGCCGAGGGCCGTCAAGGGCCCCAGCATTTT. Amino acids: CSVAEGRQGPQHF. The whole variable domain, remainder taken from reference TRBV29-1 and TRBJ1-5, is SAVISQKPSRDICQRGTSLTIQCQVDSQVTMMFWYRQQPGQSLTLIATANQGSEATYESGFVIDKFPISRPNLTFSTLTVSNMSPEDSSIYLCSVAEGRQGPQHFGDGTRLSIL.

In its sample, this clonotype was seen many times. The chain has TRBV7-9 and TRBJ2-1, with unresolved D. The CDR3 covers 14 residues. V was pared by 3 bases and J by 6 bases, with 12 bases between. CDR1 and CDR2 (germline): SEHNR, FQNEAQ (reference sequence). The CDR3 coding sequence is TGTGCCAGCAGCTTGGTACGGCAGCCCAATGAGCAGTTCTTC. Its translation: CASSLVRQPNEQFF. Drawing the rest from reference TRBV7-9 and TRBJ2-1, the complete variable domain is DTGVSQNPRHKITKRGQNVTFRCDPISEHNRLYWYRQTLGQGPEFLTYFQNEAQLEKSRLLSDRFSAERPKGSFSTLEIQRTEQGDSAMYLCASSLVRQPNEQFFGPGTRLTVL.

At least ten counts were recorded for this clonotype. This chain uses TRBV12-3 or TRBV12-4 with TRBJ1-2; possibly TRBD1 for D (5 bases). Between the trimmed V and J ends, which lost 7 bases and 7 bases, there was a span of 25 bases. CDR3 size: 16 residues. The CDR3 spells CASTTSTGASRGGYTF. CDR3 coding DNA: TGTGCCAGCACGACCTCGACCGGGGCCTCAAGGGGTGGCTACACCTTC.